This TCR beta chain was recovered during a study of blood T cell repertoires in COVID-19. V trimming: 1 base; J trimming: 0 bases; junction bases outside the gene matches: 7. Germline V gene data show CDR1 as MDHEN and CDR2 as SYDVKM. This CDR3 is 17 amino acids long. TCRdb keeps only in-frame clones here, not all; method: immunoSEQ multiplex PCR. The repertoire holds about 320,000 clones, with more than 70% as singletons. Sequences were obtained from peripheral blood. The TCR originated in a woman aged 45-59 years with acute or convalescent COVID-19. The chain combines TRBV28 with TRBJ2-7; 9 bases match TRBD1. The CDR3 bases are TGTGCCAGCAGTTTATTTACAGGGGGCTACAGCTCCTACGAGCAGTACTTC. It yields the protein CASSLFTGGYSSYEQYF.